This T cell receptor (beta chain) was profiled in a study of OX40 agonist ivuxolimab in advanced cancers. Across the study: Every 2 weeks, patients received ivuxolimab intravenously, dosed at 0.01 to 10 mg/kg. Three patients showed partial responses: one hepatocellular carcinoma and two cutaneous melanoma cases.

Sampling of blood occurred at baseline, cycle 4 day 1, and cycle 7 day 1. In the case of this clone: What it binds is not known.

Study-wide results and limits: Partial responders treated at 0.1-3.0 mg/kg exhibited clonal expansion among the lowest measured.

Sequencing was performed with immunoSEQ multiplex PCR; in TCRdb, only in-frame clones are kept and a portion is missing. There are some 82,000 clones in the sample; approximately 93% occur only once, and about 11% lies in the top ten. This TCR derives from an adult with an advanced solid tumor such as melanoma, head and neck, liver or kidney cancer. The sample here was CD4+ or CD8+ T cells sorted from blood, taken in a trial of the OX40 agonist ivuxolimab.

The CDR3 nucleotides read TGTGCCAGCAGCTTCACAGTCACAGATACGCAGTATTTT. Translation gives CASSFTVTDTQYF. This chain connects TRBV5-6 to TRBJ2-3; D remains unclear. The ends were cut back, 2 bases at V and 2 bases at J, with 6 bases in the middle. The CDR3 length is 13 residues. Germline V CDR1 and CDR2: SGHDT, YYEEEE.